These T cell receptor beta chains were read from a single sample in a study of blood T cell repertoires in COVID-19. TCRdb's copy holds only in-frame clones and misses some; the assay was immunoSEQ multiplex PCR. The sample lists about 200,000 clones, around 91% occurring once. The sequencing sample was made of peripheral blood. Receptors were obtained from a man aged 45 to 65 with acute or convalescent COVID-19. Both conserved end residues are part of each CDR3. The D gene is left open where the match is weak. Rows may omit the clone size; those that give it use once, few, many or a size class.

clone size	V gene	D gene	J gene	CDR3 DNA	CDR3 protein
NA	TRBV5-1	TRBD1	TRBJ1-5	TGCGCCAGCAGATTATGGACAGGGGACGGCCAGCCCCAGCATTTT	CASRLWTGDGQPQHF
few	TRBV4-3	NA	TRBJ1-5	TGCGCCAGCAGCCGCGGGACCAGAGGTCAGCCCCAGCATTTT	CASSRGTRGQPQHF
once	TRBV30	TRBD2	TRBJ2-5	TGTGCCTGGAATCTGGCGGGAGGGTACGCAATAGAGACCCAGTACTTC	CAWNLAGGYAIETQYF
NA	TRBV3-1/TRBV3-2	NA	TRBJ2-1	TGTGCCAGCAGTCAAGAGGGGGGGCGATTCACCCACAATGAGCAGTTCTTC	CASSQEGGRFTHNEQFF
few	TRBV11-2	TRBD2	TRBJ2-5	TGTGCCAGCAGCCCGGGACTAGCGGGGGGAGGGGAGACCCAGTACTTC	CASSPGLAGGGETQYF
NA	TRBV7-9	TRBD1	TRBJ1-1	TGTGCCAGCAGCTTTCCCACAGGGGGCTCGGGCACTGAAGCTTTCTTT	CASSFPTGGSGTEAFF
NA	TRBV7-2	NA	TRBJ1-4	TGTGCCAGCAGCCCTTCAGCAACTAATGAAAAACTGTTTTTT	CASSPSATNEKLFF
NA	TRBV5-1	TRBD2	TRBJ2-5	TGCGCCAGCAGCTTGGGGGGACTAGCGGGGAAGGAGACCCAGTACTTC	CASSLGGLAGKETQYF
NA	TRBV2	NA	TRBJ2-3	TGTGCCAGCAGTGAAGCGCAGGTTGCAGGGAACACAGATACGCAGTATTTT	CASSEAQVAGNTDTQYF
NA	TRBV18	NA	TRBJ1-1	TGTGCCAGCTCACTATCCAACAGGGTCCTTGAAGCTTTCTTT	CASSLSNRVLEAFF
NA	TRBV4-1	NA	TRBJ2-4	TGCGCCAGCAGCCAATCGGAGTGGGTGTTCATGGCCAAAAACATTCAGTACTTC	CASSQSEWVFMAKNIQYF
few	TRBV6-5	NA	TRBJ1-2	TGTGCCAGCAGCCTTCGTCCGCTATCGGGCTACACCTTC	CASSLRPLSGYTF
NA	TRBV2	NA	TRBJ1-5	TGTGCCAGCAGTGAACAGGGTGGAGGGAATCAGCCCCAGCATTTT	CASSEQGGGNQPQHF
NA	TRBV28	NA	TRBJ2-3	TGTGCCAGCATTCCCCTGGAGGGCGGGGTGCCCAGGTTCACAGATACGCAGTATTTT	CASIPLEGGVPRFTDTQYF
NA	TRBV4-1	NA	TRBJ2-7	TGCGCCAGCAGCCGGGACATCTCCTACGAGCAGTACTTC	CASSRDISYEQYF
NA	TRBV28	NA	TRBJ1-2	TGTGCCAGCAGTTTTGGGCAGTATGGCTACACCTTC	CASSFGQYGYTF
NA	TRBV6-6	NA	TRBJ1-5	TGTGCCAGCAGTCTCCCGACAGGTTTTAGCAATCAGCCCCAGCATTTT	CASSLPTGFSNQPQHF
NA	TRBV12-3/TRBV12-4	NA	TRBJ1-5	TGTGCCAGCAGTGGATACAGTTCCCCCCAGCATTTT	CASSGYSSPQHF
NA	TRBV7-2	NA	TRBJ2-1	TGTGCCAGCAGGACGGGGTTTGGTTCCTACAATGAGCAGTTCTTC	CASRTGFGSYNEQFF
few	TRBV6-5	TRBD1	TRBJ1-1	TGTGCCAGCAGTAGGGACAGGGGAATGAACACTGAAGCTTTCTTT	CASSRDRGMNTEAFF
NA	TRBV27	NA	TRBJ1-6	TGTGCCAGCATGGGGCTTTTTAATTCACCCCTCCACTTT	CASMGLFNSPLHF
NA	TRBV5-5	NA	TRBJ1-1	TGTGCCAGCACACTGACAACGAACACTGAAGCTTTCTTT	CASTLTTNTEAFF
NA	TRBV30	TRBD2	TRBJ2-3	TGTGCCTGGAAAGCGGGAGCCTATTCTAGCACAGATACGCAGTATTTT	CAWKAGAYSSTDTQYF
NA	TRBV25-1	NA	TRBJ1-1	TGTGCCAGCACCCCGGGGGGGGTGAACACTGAAGCTTTCTTT	CASTPGGVNTEAFF
once	TRBV7-9	TRBD1	TRBJ2-1	TGTGCCAGCAGGGGGACAGGCAATGAGCAGTTCTTC	CASRGTGNEQFF
NA	TRBV18	NA	TRBJ2-7	TGTGCCAGCTCACCACCAGCGCGCGAGCAGTACTTC	CASSPPAREQYF
NA	TRBV28	NA	TRBJ2-7	TGTGCCAGCACTCCCGGGACAAGATACTACGAGCAGTACTTC	CASTPGTRYYEQYF
once	TRBV5-1	TRBD2	TRBJ2-3	TGCGCCAGCAGCTCCTTGGGGACTAGCGGCACAGATACGCAGTATTTT	CASSSLGTSGTDTQYF
NA	TRBV10-3	NA	TRBJ2-7	TGTGCCATCAGTGAGTCCCCCTTAACCTACGAGCAGTACTTC	CAISESPLTYEQYF
NA	TRBV27	NA	TRBJ2-7	TGTGCCAGCAGTACTCCGCTATTCCCCTACGAGCAGTACTTC	CASSTPLFPYEQYF
NA	TRBV7-9	NA	TRBJ1-3	TGTGCCAGCAGCGGAGAGGGTATTAAGGGAAACACCATATATTTT	CASSGEGIKGNTIYF
once	TRBV21-1	NA	TRBJ1-5	TGTGCCAGCAGCAAATATGGGAGGTTGGGTAGCAATCAGCCCCAGCATTTT	CASSKYGRLGSNQPQHF
NA	TRBV18	TRBD1	TRBJ2-5	TGTGCCAGCTCACCACGCTCCCCAGGGGGAGCGGAGCAAGAGACCCAGTACTTC	CASSPRSPGGAEQETQYF
NA	TRBV19	TRBD2	TRBJ2-1	TGTGCCAGTAGTATTCGTGTTGGGCTAGCGGGTGCGGAAAGCTCCTACAATGAGCAGTTCTTC	CASSIRVGLAGAESSYNEQFF
NA	TRBV6-5	TRBD1	TRBJ2-7	TGTGCCAGCAGGAGACAGGGCTCCTACGAGCAGTACTTC	CASRRQGSYEQYF
NA	TRBV7-9	NA	TRBJ1-3	TGTGCCAGCAGCGAGAGCTCTGGAAACACCATATATTTT	CASSESSGNTIYF
NA	TRBV7-9	TRBD1	TRBJ1-4	TGTGCCAGCAGCCAAGGACAGGGCCCTAATGAAAAACTGTTTTTT	CASSQGQGPNEKLFF
NA	TRBV9	TRBD1	TRBJ2-1	TGTGCCAGCAGCTTAAGGACAGGGTGGAATGAGCAGTTCTTC	CASSLRTGWNEQFF
once	TRBV19	NA	TRBJ1-4	TGTGCCAGTAGACCCGACAGACTCCGTGCAACTAATGAAAAACTGTTTTTT	CASRPDRLRATNEKLFF
NA	TRBV18	NA	TRBJ1-4	TGTGCCAGCTCACCACCGGGACTCGGCGAAAAACTGTTTTTT	CASSPPGLGEKLFF
NA	TRBV5-4	NA	TRBJ2-1	TGTGCCAGCAGCTCACTGACTAGGGCGTCCTACAATGAGCAGTTCTTC	CASSSLTRASYNEQFF
NA	TRBV12-1	NA	TRBJ2-7	TGTGCCAGCAGCTTTGGCTGGACTAAAACCTACGAGCAGTACTTC	CASSFGWTKTYEQYF
NA	TRBV6-6	TRBD1	TRBJ2-1	TGTGCCAGCAGTTCGGGACAGAAGAGTGAGCAGTTCTTC	CASSSGQKSEQFF
NA	TRBV7-2	NA	TRBJ1-3	TGTGCCAGCAGCTTAGATTCGGGGGGAACCGGAAACACCATATATTTT	CASSLDSGGTGNTIYF
NA	TRBV6-5	TRBD1	TRBJ1-5	TGTGCCAGCAGTTACCAAACAGGGGGGAGCAATCAGCCCCAGCATTTT	CASSYQTGGSNQPQHF
NA	TRBV6-5	NA	TRBJ2-1	TGTGCCAGCAGCCTCCCCGGGGTGCTAAATGAGCAGTTCTTC	CASSLPGVLNEQFF
NA	TRBV27	NA	TRBJ1-6	TGTGCCAGCAGTTTTAGTCTTCAGCGGGCCTATAATTCACCCCTCCACTTT	CASSFSLQRAYNSPLHF
once	TRBV2	NA	TRBJ1-5	TGTGCCAGCCGCGGCCGGGGGGGAGGCAATCAGCCCCAGCATTTT	CASRGRGGGNQPQHF
NA	TRBV16	NA	TRBJ2-3	TGTGCCAGCAGCCCCTCTTTGGTTCGAGCTAGAGATACGCAGTATTTT	CASSPSLVRARDTQYF
NA	TRBV3-1/TRBV3-2	NA	TRBJ1-5	TGTGCCAGCAGCCAACCACAGGGATATAGCAATCAGCCCCAGCATTTT	CASSQPQGYSNQPQHF
NA	TRBV7-2	TRBD2	TRBJ2-1	TGTGCCAGCAGCTTAGCCTCGCCCTCGGGGAGGGATGAGCAGTTCTTC	CASSLASPSGRDEQFF
NA	TRBV19	TRBD1	TRBJ1-2	TGTGCCAGTAGTGGGGCACAGGGGGTAAACTATGGCTACACCTTC	CASSGAQGVNYGYTF
NA	TRBV28	NA	TRBJ2-3	TGTGCCAGCAGTTCCAATAAATGGGACAAAGGCACAGATACGCAGTATTTT	CASSSNKWDKGTDTQYF